What follows is one T cell receptor (beta chain) and its context. What it recognizes is unknown. The data belong to a study of OX40 agonist ivuxolimab in advanced cancers. The CDR3 is 15 amino acids. Germline V gene data show CDR1 as SGDLS and CDR2 as YYNGEE. Trimming pared 0 bases from V and 6 bases from J, leaving 13 bases between. Regarding the study as a whole: Expanded clones belonging to CD8+ T cells outnumbered, on average, those of CD4+. Among expanded peripheral T cells, antigen specificity went undetermined.

Profiling relied on immunoSEQ multiplex PCR, and the TCRdb table lists in-frame clones only, not all of them. Here the sample spans approximately 10,000 clones, approximately 70% being singletons. V and J are TRBV9 and TRBJ1-5; TRBD1 is a possible D gene (5 bases). This clonotype was sampled from an adult with an advanced solid tumor such as melanoma, head and neck, liver or kidney cancer. Here the sequenced sample was CD4+ or CD8+ T cells sorted from blood, taken in a trial of the OX40 agonist ivuxolimab. The DNA of the CDR3 is TGTGCCAGCAGCGTAGACGGCAGGGAAGGTCAGCCCCAGCATTTT. Its protein product is CASSVDGREGQPQHF.